This T cell receptor (beta chain) was captured by sequencing in a study of T-cell memory formation after mild COVID-19. Notes on the study in general: Researchers found some responding clones in pre-infection memory, a sign that cross-reactive memory joined. Contracting clones localized mainly to CM and EM when CD4+ and mainly to EMRA when CD8+.

This clonotype was counted many times. Its antigen remains unidentified. This CDR3 spans 16 amino acids. CDR1 and CDR2 (germline): LGHNA, YSLEER. Trimming pared 0 bases from V and 5 bases from J, leaving 14 bases between. Constant-segment primers were used for 5'RACE, and the resulting TCR alpha and TCR beta cDNA libraries carried sample barcodes and UMIs. A single record per CDR3 protein comes from TCRdb applying MiXCR to the 5' RACE reads. Of over 500,000 distinct CDR3 sequences detected, approximately 15% appear once; the ten largest clones hold 8.1%. Material: PBMCs or a T cell subset sorted from them (not recorded which). This chain connects TRBV4-3 to TRBJ2-1; D call uncertain. The sequence derives from an adult woman who had mild COVID-19 (a few samples of this study predate the infection). Cell type and time point are not known. CDR3 in DNA: TGCGCCAGCAGCCAAGAGGAGAGGTTCGTCGACAATGAGCAGTTCTTC. Protein product: CASSQEERFVDNEQFF.